The 9 T cell receptor beta chains given below trace back to one sample, sequenced in a study of T cell changes during pregnancy in multiple sclerosis (dated by TCRdb to about 2019). The library was produced with the immunoSEQ multiplex PCR assay. Here the immuneACCESS table is served through TCRdb, limited to in-frame sequences with V and J called. Missing clones are a known gap in these copies; in checked studies unresolved V genes cover under half, and the rest lacks a known reason. The sample data list roughly 38,000 clones, and about 90% of these were observed just once. The leading ten clones occupy around a quarter of the sample. The sample was CD8+ T cells from peripheral blood mononuclear cells, taken before pregnancy. The receptors shown here come from a female donor with multiple sclerosis, enrolled in a pregnancy study.

The V gene is TRBV28, the J gene TRBJ1-1; 8 bases fit TRBD1. The CDR3 runs to 16 residues. The trim removed 5 bases at V and 7 bases at J, leaving 15 bases unmatched. Germline loops: CDR1 MDHEN, CDR2 SYDVKM. In DNA, the CDR3 is TGTGCCAGCAGTGATATACCGGGACAGGACCGAATTGAAGCTTTCTTT. Amino acid sequence: CASSDIPGQDRIEAFF.

The V gene is TRBV9, the J gene TRBJ2-3; TRBD2 matches 8 bases. Germline trimming cut 1 base from V and 5 bases from J; bases unmatched to any gene: 9. Germline loops: CDR1 SGDLS, CDR2 YYNGEE. The CDR3 has 16 residues. The CDR3, as DNA: TGTGCCAGCAGCGTATCGGCAGCGGGAGTAGGAGATACGCAGTATTTT. It yields the protein CASSVSAAGVGDTQYF.

The V and J genes are TRBV5-8 and TRBJ2-7, with D possibly being TRBD1 (6 bases). This CDR3 region has 15 residues. V dropped 3 bases and J dropped 1 base, with 14 bases sitting between them. From germline, CDR1 is SGHTS and CDR2 YDEGEE. CDR3 in amino acids: CASSSEPGQSYEQYF. For the CDR3, the DNA is TGTGCCAGCAGCTCAGAGCCGGGACAATCCTACGAGCAGTACTTC.

This chain links TRBV19 with TRBJ2-6; D unclear. The germline gives CDR1 LNHDA, CDR2 SQIVND (reference sequence). V dropped 10 bases and J dropped 0 bases, with 4 bases sitting between them. This CDR3 is 12 amino acids long. The CDR3 here is CATISGANVLTF. The CDR3, as DNA: TGTGCCACCATCTCTGGGGCCAACGTCCTGACTTTC.

This chain joins TRBV5-1 and TRBJ2-1; D might be TRBD2 (7 bases). The ends were cut back, 7 bases at V and 8 bases at J, with 13 bases in the middle. Germline V lookup: CDR1 SGHRS, CDR2 YFSETQ. There are 12 residues in the CDR3. The CDR3 DNA follows: TGCGCCAGCGGCAAGGGGGGGGATGAGCAGTTCTTC. This encodes CASGKGGDEQFF.

The chain recombines TRBV27 with TRBJ2-5; TRBD2 might be the D (6 bases). CDR1 and CDR2 (germline): MNHEY, SMNVEV (reference sequence). V was pared by 6 bases and J by 1 base, with 9 bases between. This CDR3 is 13 amino acids long. The CDR3 spells CASRSGVQETQYF. The CDR3 coding sequence is TGTGCCAGCAGATCGGGGGTCCAAGAGACCCAGTACTTC.

V usage is TRBV15 and J usage is TRBJ2-2; 12 positions agree with TRBD1. The V gene's germline CDR1 is LNHNV and CDR2 YYDKDF (reference sequence). V trimming: 8 bases; J trimming: 6 bases; junction bases outside the gene matches: 4. This CDR3 contains 14 residues. The CDR3 loop is CATRDRGRAGELFF. The DNA of the CDR3 is TGTGCCACCCGGGACAGGGGGCGCGCCGGGGAGCTGTTTTTT.

As for this clone: The sample contains more than one DNA sequence encoding this CDR3. The chain joins TRBV6-4 to TRBJ2-6; possibly TRBD1 for D (6 bases). The CDR3 runs to 17 residues. The V gene's germline CDR1 is MRHNA and CDR2 SNTAGT. Between the trimmed V and J ends, which lost 0 bases and 0 bases, there was a span of 9 bases. CDR3 in DNA: TGTGCCAGCAGTGACTCGGTAGGGGGCTCTGGGGCCAACGTCCTGACTTTC. As protein: CASSDSVGGSGANVLTF.

The chain links TRBV5-1 to TRBJ1-1; D possibly corresponds to TRBD1 (5 bases). The CDR3 has 14 amino acids. Between the trimmed V and J ends, which lost 4 bases and 1 base, there was a span of 11 bases. Germline lookup yields CDR1 SGHRS and CDR2 YFSETQ. CDR3 in amino acids: CASSPWTQNTEAFF. As DNA, the CDR3 is TGCGCCAGCAGCCCGTGGACACAGAACACTGAAGCTTTCTTT.